Listed below are T cell receptor beta chains from one sample, sequenced in a study of T cell responses to AZD1222 COVID-19 vaccine. TCRdb's copy holds only in-frame clones and misses some; the assay was immunoSEQ multiplex PCR. Of approximately 110,000 clones listed, 88% are singletons. Material: peripheral blood, obtained on day 0 of AZD1222 vaccination. These TCRs come from an adult in good health. Both conserved end residues are part of each CDR3. The order of the fields is J gene, clone size, D gene, V gene, CDR3 protein, CDR3 DNA. The D gene is left open where the match is weak. Clone sizes are given selectively: once, few, many, or a class where the clone is expanded.

J: TRBJ2-5
size: -
D: -
V: TRBV4-2
CDR3: CASSQVRQVGETQYF
DNA: TGTGCCAGCAGCCAAGTCCGACAGGTCGGGGAGACCCAGTACTTC

J: TRBJ1-6
size: -
D: -
V: TRBV12-3/TRBV12-4
CDR3: CASSLGTEVYF
DNA: TGTGCCAGCAGTTTAGGGACGGAGGTCTACTTT

J: TRBJ2-7
size: -
D: TRBD2
V: TRBV4-1
CDR3: CASSQATSGGSPYEQYF
DNA: TGCGCCAGCAGCCAAGCTACTAGCGGGGGGTCACCCTACGAGCAGTACTTC

J: TRBJ2-2
size: once
D: TRBD2
V: TRBV2
CDR3: CAILAGVNGELFF
DNA: TGTGCCATACTAGCGGGAGTGAACGGGGAGCTGTTTTTT

J: TRBJ2-2
size: -
D: -
V: TRBV9
CDR3: CASSVTPSGELFF
DNA: TGTGCCAGCAGCGTAACCCCGTCGGGGGAGCTGTTTTTT

J: TRBJ1-1
size: -
D: -
V: TRBV19
CDR3: CASTGIGNTEAFF
DNA: TGTGCCAGTACCGGGATAGGTAACACTGAAGCTTTCTTT

J: TRBJ2-7
size: -
D: TRBD1
V: TRBV4-2
CDR3: CASSRDRGWYEQYF
DNA: TGTGCCAGCAGCCGGGACAGGGGGTGGTACGAGCAGTACTTC

J: TRBJ2-7
size: -
D: -
V: TRBV28
CDR3: CASSPGVPYEQYF
DNA: TGTGCCAGCAGTCCGGGAGTCCCCTACGAGCAGTACTTC

J: TRBJ2-3
size: once
D: -
V: TRBV4-3
CDR3: CASSQDRGGGPTDTQYF
DNA: TGCGCCAGCAGCCAAGATCGGGGAGGGGGGCCCACAGATACGCAGTATTTT

J: TRBJ2-7
size: -
D: TRBD1
V: TRBV6-2/TRBV6-3
CDR3: CASSSLSGQGTYEQYF
DNA: TGTGCCAGCAGTTCTCTATCGGGACAGGGGACCTACGAGCAGTACTTC

J: TRBJ2-5
size: -
D: -
V: TRBV18
CDR3: CASSPGAGETQYF
DNA: TGTGCCAGCTCACCGGGGGCCGGGGAGACCCAGTACTTC

J: TRBJ2-3
size: -
D: TRBD2
V: TRBV18
CDR3: CASSPGLAVSTDTQYF
DNA: TGTGCCAGCTCACCCGGACTAGCGGTTAGCACAGATACGCAGTATTTT

J: TRBJ1-2
size: once
D: TRBD1
V: TRBV5-6
CDR3: CASSPVGQGNYGYTF
DNA: TGTGCCAGCAGCCCAGTTGGACAGGGAAACTATGGCTACACCTTC

J: TRBJ1-2
size: -
D: -
V: TRBV11-3
CDR3: CASTQPGSGYTF
DNA: TGTGCCAGCACCCAACCAGGGTCTGGCTACACCTTC

J: TRBJ2-2
size: -
D: -
V: TRBV15
CDR3: CATSRVRGVTGELFF
DNA: TGTGCCACCAGCAGAGTAAGGGGTGTCACCGGGGAGCTGTTTTTT

J: TRBJ1-1
size: many
D: -
V: TRBV12-5
CDR3: CASGFSSNTEAFF
DNA: TGTGCTAGTGGTTTTTCGTCGAACACTGAAGCTTTCTTT

J: TRBJ2-7
size: once
D: -
V: TRBV11-3
CDR3: CASSLGGGDSYEQYF
DNA: TGTGCCAGCAGCCTAGGAGGCGGGGACTCCTACGAGCAGTACTTC

J: TRBJ2-1
size: -
D: -
V: TRBV6-2/TRBV6-3
CDR3: CASSYPTNEQFF
DNA: TGTGCCAGCAGTTACCCGACCAATGAGCAGTTCTTC

J: TRBJ2-1
size: once
D: -
V: TRBV24-1
CDR3: CATSDPGGGTDEQFF
DNA: TGTGCCACCAGTGACCCCGGGGGGGGGACAGATGAGCAGTTCTTC

J: TRBJ1-1
size: few
D: -
V: TRBV4-3
CDR3: CASSQDTGKAFF
DNA: TGCGCCAGCAGCCAAGATACGGGGAAAGCTTTCTTT

J: TRBJ2-1
size: -
D: TRBD2
V: TRBV7-8
CDR3: CASSFYSGRGDEQFF
DNA: TGTGCCAGCAGCTTCTATAGCGGGAGGGGGGATGAGCAGTTCTTC

J: TRBJ1-1
size: -
D: -
V: TRBV7-3
CDR3: CASSLGPRNTEAFF
DNA: TGTGCCAGCAGCCTGGGTCCACGGAACACTGAAGCTTTCTTT

J: TRBJ2-3
size: -
D: TRBD2
V: TRBV5-1
CDR3: CASSLRTSGNPDTQYF
DNA: TGCGCCAGCAGCTTGAGGACTAGCGGGAACCCAGATACGCAGTATTTT

J: TRBJ2-7
size: few
D: -
V: TRBV7-9
CDR3: CASSPLHPTYEQYF
DNA: TGTGCCAGCAGCCCCCTTCATCCTACCTACGAGCAGTACTTC

J: TRBJ2-7
size: -
D: -
V: TRBV14
CDR3: CASSRPGYDYEQYF
DNA: TGTGCCAGCAGCCGCCCGGGGTACGACTACGAGCAGTACTTC

J: TRBJ1-1
size: -
D: -
V: TRBV10-3
CDR3: CAISRGGGTEAFF
DNA: TGTGCCATCAGTCGTGGTGGGGGCACTGAAGCTTTCTTT